This T cell receptor (beta chain) was obtained from a study of early T cells in non-severe SARS-CoV-2 infection. One entry per CDR3 protein results from TCRdb running MiXCR on the 5' RACE reads. Here the sample spans around 33,000 distinct CDR3 sequences, 6% to 7% being singletons. The CDR3 length is 13 residues. V lost 2 bases, J lost 7 bases, and 6 bases stayed unmatched. Germline V gene lookup returns CDR1 SGHDT and CDR2 YYEEEE. In its sample, this clonotype was seen a few times. V gene TRBV5-6 combines with J gene TRBJ2-7; 7 bases agree with TRBD2. The sample taken for sequencing was whole blood. The sequence came from an adult who was a healthcare worker with PCR-confirmed SARS-CoV-2 infection or an uninfected control (not recorded which). The CDR3 nucleotides read TGTGCCAGCAGCTTAGGAGGGAGGGGAGAGCAGTACTTC. This gives the protein CASSLGGRGEQYF.